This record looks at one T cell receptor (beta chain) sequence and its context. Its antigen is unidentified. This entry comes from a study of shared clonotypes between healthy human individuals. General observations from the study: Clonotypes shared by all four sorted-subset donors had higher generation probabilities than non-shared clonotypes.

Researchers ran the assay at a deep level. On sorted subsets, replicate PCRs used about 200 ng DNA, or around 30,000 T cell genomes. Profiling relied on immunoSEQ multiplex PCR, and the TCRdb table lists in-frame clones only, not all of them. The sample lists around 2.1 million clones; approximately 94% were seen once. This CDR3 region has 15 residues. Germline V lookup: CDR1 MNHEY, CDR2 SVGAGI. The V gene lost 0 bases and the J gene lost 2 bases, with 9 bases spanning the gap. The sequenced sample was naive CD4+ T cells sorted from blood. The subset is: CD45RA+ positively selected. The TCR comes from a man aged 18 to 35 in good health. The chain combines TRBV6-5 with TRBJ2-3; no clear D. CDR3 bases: TGTGCCAGCAGTTACTCGGCGACTGTCACAGATACGCAGTATTTT. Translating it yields CASSYSATVTDTQYF.